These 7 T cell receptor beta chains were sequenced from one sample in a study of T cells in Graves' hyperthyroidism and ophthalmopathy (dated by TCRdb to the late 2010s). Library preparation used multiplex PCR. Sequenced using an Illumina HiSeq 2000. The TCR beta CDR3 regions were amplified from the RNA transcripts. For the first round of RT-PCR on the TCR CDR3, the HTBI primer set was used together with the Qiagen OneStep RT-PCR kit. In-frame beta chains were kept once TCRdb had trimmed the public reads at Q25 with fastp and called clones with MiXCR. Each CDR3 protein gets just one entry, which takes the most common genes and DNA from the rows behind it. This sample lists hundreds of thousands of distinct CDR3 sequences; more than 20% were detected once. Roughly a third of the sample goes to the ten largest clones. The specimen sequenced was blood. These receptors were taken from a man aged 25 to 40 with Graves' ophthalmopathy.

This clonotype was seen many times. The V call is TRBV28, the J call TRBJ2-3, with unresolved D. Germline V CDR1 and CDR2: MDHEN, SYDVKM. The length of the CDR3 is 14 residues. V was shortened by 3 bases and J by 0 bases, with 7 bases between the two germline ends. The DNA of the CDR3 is TGTGCCAGCAGTTTGAAACAGAGCACAGATACGCAGTATTTT. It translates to CASSLKQSTDTQYF.

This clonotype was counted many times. CDR3 DNA: TGTGCCATCCCCCTTGGCGGGGGCCTGTTCTCTGGGGCCAACGTCCTGACTTTC. It is translated as CAIPLGGGLFSGANVLTF. V usage is TRBV7-9 and J usage is TRBJ2-6; D may be TRBD2 (7 bases). Germline lookup yields CDR1 SEHNR and CDR2 FQNEAQ (reference sequence). This CDR3 region has 18 residues. Trimming left V 10 bases short and J 0 bases short, with 22 bases between.

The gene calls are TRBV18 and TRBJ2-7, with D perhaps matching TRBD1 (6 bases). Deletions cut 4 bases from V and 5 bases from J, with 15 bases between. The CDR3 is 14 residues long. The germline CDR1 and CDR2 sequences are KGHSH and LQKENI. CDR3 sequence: CASSRDGPGDEQYF. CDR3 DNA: TGTGCCAGCTCACGCGACGGCCCAGGGGACGAGCAGTACTTC.

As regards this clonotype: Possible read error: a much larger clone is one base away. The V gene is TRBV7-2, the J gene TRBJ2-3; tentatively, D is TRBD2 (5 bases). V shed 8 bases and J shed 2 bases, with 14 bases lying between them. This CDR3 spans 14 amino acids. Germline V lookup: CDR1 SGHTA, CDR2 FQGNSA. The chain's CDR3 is CASGEQEPTDTQYF. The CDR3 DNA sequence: TGTGCCAGCGGGGAGCAGGAGCCCACAGATACGCAGTATTTT.

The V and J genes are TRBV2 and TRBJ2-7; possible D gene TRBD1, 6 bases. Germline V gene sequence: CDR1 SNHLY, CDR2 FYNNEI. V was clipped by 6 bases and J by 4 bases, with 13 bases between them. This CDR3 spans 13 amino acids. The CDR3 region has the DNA TGTGCCAGCAGCATACAGGGCCCTTACGAGCAGTACTTC. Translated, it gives CASSIQGPYEQYF.

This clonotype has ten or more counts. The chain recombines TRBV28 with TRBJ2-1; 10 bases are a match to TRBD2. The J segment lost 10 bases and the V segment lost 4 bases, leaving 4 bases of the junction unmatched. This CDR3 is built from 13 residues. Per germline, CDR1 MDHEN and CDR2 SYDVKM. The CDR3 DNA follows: TGTGCCAGCAGTTGGACTAGCGGAGCCGAGCAGTTCTTC. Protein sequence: CASSWTSGAEQFF.

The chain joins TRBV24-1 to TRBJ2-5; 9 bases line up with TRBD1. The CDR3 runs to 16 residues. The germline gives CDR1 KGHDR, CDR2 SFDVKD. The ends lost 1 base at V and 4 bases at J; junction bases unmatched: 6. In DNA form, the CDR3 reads TGTGCCACCAGTGATTTCGAGGCGGGACAGGGAGAGACCCAGTACTTC. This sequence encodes CATSDFEAGQGETQYF.